Each of the 18 T cell receptor beta chains below was sequenced from the same sample in a study of beta chain features in type 1 diabetes. General study points: Moderate but significant shortening of TCRB CDR3s was recorded in all four CD4+ subsets from Type 1 diabetes patients.

These receptors are not linked to any known antigen. Investigators reverse transcribed all isolated RNA, so they sequenced expressed TCRB transcripts. The table came from immunoSEQ multiplex PCR; TCRdb's copy has only in-frame clones and leaves some out. The table records around 300,000 clones, 14% to 15% of them present only once. The sample comprised naive CD4+ T cells from blood. The receptors come from a man between 18 and 29 years old with type 1 diabetes.

This clone was recorded many times. V is TRBV23-1 and J is TRBJ2-7; perhaps TRBD2 as D (5 bases). TRBV23-1 is an ORF, with its function uncertain. This CDR3 spans 14 amino acids. Trimming took off 4 bases at V and 6 bases at J, with 16 bases between the two ends. The CDR3 here is CASSPLNPAGEQYF. The CDR3 region has the DNA TGCGCCAGCAGTCCCCTTAACCCGGCGGGCGAGCAGTACTTC.

The V gene is TRBV5-1, the J gene TRBJ1-1; TRBD1 matches at 11 bases. Looked up from germline, CDR1 is SGHRS and CDR2 is YFSETQ. The CDR3 is 16 amino acids. The V and J ends lost 4 bases and 1 base, in that order; junction bases with no gene match: 6. CDR3 in amino acids: CASSPDRGPRNTEAFF. CDR3 DNA sequence: TGCGCCAGCAGCCCGGACAGGGGGCCAAGGAACACTGAAGCTTTCTTT. The full variable domain, rest sourced from reference TRBV5-1 and TRBJ1-1, is KAGVTQTPRYLIKTRGQQVTLSCSPISGHRSVSWYQQTPGQGLQFLFEYFSETQRNKGNFPGRFSGRQFSNSRSEMNVSTLELGDSALYLCASSPDRGPRNTEAFFGQGTRLTVV.

This chain links TRBV29-1 with TRBJ2-3, with a possible D match to TRBD2 (6 bases). This CDR3 contains 13 residues. Deletions cut 7 bases from V and 2 bases from J, with 13 bases between. Germline CDR1 is SQVTM and CDR2 is ANQGSEA. Here the CDR3 DNA reads TGCAGCGGCGGGGCCTCTCTCACAGATACGCAGTATTTT. Protein: CSGGASLTDTQYF.

The J gene is TRBJ2-2, the V gene TRBV15, with a weak D call TRBD2 (5 bases). Germline CDR1 reads LNHNV; CDR2 reads YYDKDF (reference sequence). The ends were cut back, 5 bases at V and 4 bases at J, with 17 bases in the middle. The CDR3 contains 16 residues. CDR3 amino acids: CATSHKNTAGTGELFF. The CDR3 DNA is TGTGCCACCAGCCATAAGAACACCGCGGGCACCGGGGAGCTGTTTTTT. The full variable domain, completed using reference TRBV15 and TRBJ2-2, is DAMVIQNPRYQVTQFGKPVTLSCSQTLNHNVMYWYQQKSSQAPKLLFHYYDKDFNNEADTPDNFQSRRPNTSFCFLDIRSPGLGDTAMYLCATSHKNTAGTGELFFGEGSRLTVL.

This clone was counted once. V is TRBV27 and J is TRBJ1-1; 8 bases match TRBD1. V gave up 1 base and J gave up 6 bases; unmatched junction bases: 7. Germline CDR1 reads MNHEY; CDR2 reads SMNVEV (reference sequence). The length of the CDR3 is 15 residues. CDR3 DNA: TGTGCCAGCAGTTTATACGACAGGGGTTCATCTGAAGCTTTCTTT. This codes for CASSLYDRGSSEAFF.

In this sample, this clone turned up a few times. This chain links TRBV30 with TRBJ2-3; perhaps TRBD2 as D (5 bases). V was pared by 3 bases and J by 0 bases, with 25 bases between. The CDR3 is made up of 19 amino acids. The germline V gene encodes CDR1 GTSNPN and CDR2 SVGIG (reference sequence). The CDR3 sequence: CAWSVASGYSLFSTDTQYF. The CDR3 DNA reads as TGTGCCTGGAGCGTAGCGAGCGGCTACAGCCTATTTAGCACAGATACGCAGTATTTT. The full variable domain, with the rest looked up from reference TRBV30 and TRBJ2-3, is SQTIHQWPATLVQPVGSPLSLECTVEGTSNPNLYWYRQAAGRGLQLLFYSVGIGQISSEVPQNLSASRPQDRQFILSSKKLLLSDSGFYLCAWSVASGYSLFSTDTQYFGPGTRLTVL.

This clone was picked up a small number of times. CDR3 coding DNA: TGTGCCAGCAGCGTAGTAGGCAGGGGAAACACCGGGGAGCTGTTTTTT. Translation gives CASSVVGRGNTGELFF. This rearrangement joins TRBV9 to TRBJ2-2; D perhaps matches TRBD1 (6 bases). The CDR3 is made up of 16 amino acids. V was trimmed by 0 bases and J by 2 bases, leaving 11 bases between them. Germline CDR1 and CDR2: SGDLS and YYNGEE.

This clone was counted only a few times. The genes are TRBV5-1 and TRBJ1-6; no clear D gene. Germline-derived CDR1 and CDR2 are SGHRS and YFSETQ. V shed 5 bases and J shed 0 bases, with 9 bases lying between them. This CDR3 is built from 15 residues. The chain's CDR3 is CASSRSRSYNSPLHF. The CDR3 region has the DNA TGCGCCAGCAGTAGGAGTCGCTCCTATAATTCACCCCTCCACTTT.

Only a few counts were recorded for this clone. The V gene is TRBV4-1, the J gene TRBJ2-7, with 15 bases lining up with TRBD2. J was trimmed by 4 bases and V by 3 bases; bases with no gene match: 4. The germline V gene has CDR1 MGHRA and CDR2 YSYEKL. This CDR3 is 16 amino acids long. DNA of the CDR3: TGCGCCAGCAGCCATCCCGGACTAGCGGGAGGGTACGAGCAGTACTTC. Its protein is CASSHPGLAGGYEQYF.

The chain joins TRBV28 to TRBJ2-1; D gene unclear. CDR3 length equals 14 residues. The germline gives CDR1 MDHEN, CDR2 SYDVKM. V was shortened by 7 bases and J by 5 bases, with 15 bases between the two germline ends. In DNA, the CDR3 is TGTGCCAGCATCACGCGCCCAGGTGACAATGAGCAGTTCTTC. It specifies CASITRPGDNEQFF.

The chain is built from TRBV7-9 and TRBJ2-7; D unclear. CDR3 length: 11 amino acids. V lost 5 bases to trimming and J lost 4 bases, with 6 bases between them. The germline gives CDR1 SEHNR, CDR2 FQNEAQ (reference sequence). The CDR3 DNA reads as TGTGCCAGCAGCCTTCGTTACGAGCAGTACTTC. Residues: CASSLRYEQYF.

This clone was found a few times. The rearrangement links TRBV30 to TRBJ2-7; 7 bases are shared with TRBD1. Trimming cost V 0 bases and J 3 bases; bases outside gene matches: 5. This CDR3 is 14 amino acids long. Germline CDR1 is GTSNPN and CDR2 is SVGIG (reference sequence). The CDR3 spells CAWSVGQVYYEQYF. The CDR3, as DNA: TGTGCCTGGAGTGTCGGACAGGTTTACTACGAGCAGTACTTC.

This clone was found a few times. The CDR3 spells CAWSAGQGTTNEKLFF. In DNA, the CDR3 is TGTGCCTGGAGCGCTGGGCAGGGCACAACTAATGAAAAACTGTTTTTT. This chain uses TRBV30 with TRBJ1-4, with a tentative D call TRBD1 (5 bases). CDR3 length equals 16 residues. Germline V CDR1 and CDR2: GTSNPN, SVGIG (reference sequence). V lost 3 bases, J lost 0 bases, and 14 bases lay in between.

This clone was seen more than once but under ten times. The chain combines TRBV25-1 with TRBJ1-6; 9 bases match TRBD1. The junction had 7 bases not matched to a gene; V was cut back by 6 bases and J by 10 bases. CDR3 length: 14 residues. Germline V lookup: CDR1 MGHDK, CDR2 SYGVNS. The CDR3 region is CASRGTGNGSPLHF. CDR3 nucleotides: TGTGCCAGCAGAGGGACAGGGAATGGATCACCCCTCCACTTT.

The V call is TRBV7-2, the J call TRBJ1-1; D is unclear. The CDR3 is made up of 16 amino acids. V shed 0 bases and J shed 6 bases, with 17 bases lying between them. CDR1 SGHTA and CDR2 FQGNSA come from the germline V gene. CDR3 residues: CASSLAKPRGVSEAFF. CDR3 DNA: TGTGCCAGCAGCTTAGCGAAGCCCCGGGGTGTCTCTGAAGCTTTCTTT.

V is TRBV28 and J is TRBJ2-7; TRBD2 aligns across 7 bases. Germline-derived CDR1 and CDR2 are MDHEN and SYDVKM. There are 16 residues in the CDR3. With 5 bases clipped from V and 2 bases from J, the junction kept 12 bases outside the gene matches. CDR3 sequence reads: CASSPPGRLAPYEQYF. The CDR3 DNA reads as TGTGCCAGCAGTCCCCCAGGTAGACTAGCTCCCTACGAGCAGTACTTC.

Only a few counts were recorded for this clone. The chain is built from TRBV18 and TRBJ2-5; 8 bases match TRBD2. The length of the CDR3 is 16 residues. J gave up 6 bases and V 0 bases, and 9 bases lay outside the gene matches. Per the germline V gene, CDR1 is KGHSH and CDR2 is LQKENI. The CDR3 DNA reads as TGTGCCAGCTCACCACCAAGTCGGGGGGGCCTGAAGACCCAGTACTTC. Translated, it gives CASSPPSRGGLKTQYF.

The chain couples TRBV19 to TRBJ1-1; D gene ambiguous. The length of the CDR3 is 14 residues. Trimming removed 6 bases at V and 1 base at J, with 12 bases between. In germline, CDR1 is LNHDA, CDR2 SQIVND (reference sequence). The CDR3 loop is CASSPPRQNTEAFF. In nucleotides, the CDR3 is TGTGCCAGTAGCCCACCGCGACAGAACACTGAAGCTTTCTTT. Combining the CDR3 with reference TRBV19 and TRBJ1-1 gives the whole variable domain DGGITQSPKYLFRKEGQNVTLSCEQNLNHDAMYWYRQDPGQGLRLIYYSQIVNDFQKGDIAEGYSVSREKKESFPLTVTSAQKNPTAFYLCASSPPRQNTEAFFGQGTRLTVV.